This is a list of T cell receptor beta chains from one sample in a study of post-analysis software for immune sequencing data. MiXCR was run by TCRdb on the PCR reads, yielding one entry per CDR3 protein. The repertoire consists of under 200,000 distinct CDR3 sequences, with roughly 35% occurring once and the leading ten covering 25% to 30%. The material was blood, obtained after autologous hematopoietic stem cell transplantation. These receptors were taken from a girl between 5 and 17 years old with multiple sclerosis. CDR3s include the opening cysteine and the closing phenylalanine or tryptophan. Fields, in order: V gene, clone size, CDR3 protein. Only part of the rows carry a size: once, few, many, or a class if the clone is expanded.

TRBV27 | few | CASSFEAGGIREQFF
TRBV24-1 | . | CATSDFRGTGTSGGSYNEQFF
TRBV28 | . | CASSSRTGLTYEQYF
TRBV12-3/TRBV12-4 | . | CASSLRLRGYGYTF
TRBV2 | once | CAGIRDRGGSPLHF
TRBV29-1 | few | CSVARLESYNEQFF
TRBV2 | few | CATQPGSFYNEQFF
TRBV29-1 | . | CSAQGQLNTGELFF
TRBV5-8 | few | CASSLPGPLPGDIQYF
TRBV5-5 | . | CASSLGREKIKETQYF
TRBV7-6 | . | CASSLVRGGGPYEQYF
TRBV20-1 | . | CSARDTGQGAANEQFF
TRBV28 | . | CASSLTTGVAYNEQFF
TRBV29-1 | few | CSVAISAYEQYF
TRBV5-6 | . | CASSEGLAGDYEQFF
TRBV6-2/TRBV6-3 | . | CASSYGSAKNIQYF
TRBV5-1 | . | CASSLDGGAGEQFF
TRBV29-1 | few | CSALTGPYEQYF
TRBV5-1 | . | CASSLPGVSYNEQFF
TRBV11-1 | . | CASSFQPGQGAQQREGRTDTQYF
TRBV5-1 | few | CASSYLTTSSYNEQFF
TRBV20-1 | many | CSAQSPLAGNSYEQYF
TRBV20-1 | few | CSARVGGDMGQPQHF
TRBV10-3 | . | CATATGATNEKLFF
TRBV6-5 | once | CASRPQGMVNTEAFF
TRBV6-5 | once | CASSYSIVPDRDSPFHF
TRBV27 | few | CASSTGTGYYYEQYF
TRBV7-2 | . | CASSSWGGETQYF
TRBV28 | . | CASSLTDKSQPQHF
TRBV20-1 | . | CSAVLSSYEQYF
TRBV15 | few | CATSVPSDRGPISYEQYF
TRBV12-3/TRBV12-4 | few | CAIWEAETGEQFF
TRBV20-1 | few | CSVTTPDREQFF
TRBV7-2 | . | CASSTAQGLAETGDTQYF
TRBV29-1 | few | CSVEASGWGNNEQFF
TRBV12-3/TRBV12-4 | few | CASSLSSPGSGANVLTF